This T cell receptor beta chain is drawn from a study of a mutant IDH1 vaccine in newly diagnosed glioma. Indicated time point: baseline, week 1 (first vaccination visit). As for treatment: pre-vaccination baseline after standard-of-care therapy. Profiled with immunoSEQ multiplex PCR; TCRdb holds only in-frame clones, not every one. The sample lists 65,000 to 70,000 clones, approximately 86% occurring once. The sequence was collected from a man under 40 with glioma. The specimen comprised PBMCs, sampled from a glioma patient treated with radiotherapy, temozolomide or both.

CDR3 amino acids: CASRARVNNSPLHF. The CDR3, as DNA: TGTGCCAGCAGGGCCCGGGTAAATAATTCACCCCTCCACTTT. The chain joins TRBV2 to TRBJ1-6; D is unresolved. V was trimmed by 6 bases and J by 5 bases, leaving 11 bases between them. CDR1 is SNHLY and CDR2 is FYNNEI in the germline V gene. The CDR3 is 14 residues long.